The clone carrying this T cell receptor beta chain came up once. Germline V gene lookup returns CDR1 MDHEN and CDR2 SYDVKM. CDR3 length: 13 amino acids. Trimming took 5 bases from V and 2 from J, leaving 9 bases between them. The assay was immunoSEQ multiplex PCR, and TCRdb's table has in-frame clones only and misses some. This table holds under 80,000 clones, 92% found once. This record comes from a study of T cell changes during pregnancy in multiple sclerosis. The material was peripheral blood, obtained after pregnancy. V is TRBV28 and J is TRBJ1-2; no firm D call. The sequence was collected from a female donor in good health, enrolled as a control in a pregnancy study. The CDR3 DNA follows: TGTGCCAGCAGTCCAGACGGGAACTATGGCTACACCTTC. Its protein is CASSPDGNYGYTF.